One sample yielded the 28 T cell receptor beta chains listed below, sequenced in a study of human T cells and chemical hapten exposure (dated by TCRdb to the early 2020s). The time point label of this sample denotes: patch test 1, 2 weeks after DPC sensitization. The treatment or condition label, as the study defines it: therapeutic diphenylcyclopropenone sensitization with weekly scalp DPC. Libraries were built with RACE. These reads were obtained on a NextSeq 500. TCRdb handled the public reads itself, with Q25 trimming in fastp and clone calling in MiXCR, and kept productive beta chains. Rows merge per CDR3 protein into single entries with the most common DNA and genes. In all, the sample holds about 360,000 distinct CDR3 sequences, and roughly 4.8% of those were seen once. The top ten clones comprise approximately 2.1% of the sample. The sample here was whole blood, taken in connection with sensitization to the hapten diphenylcyclopropenone (DPC). Receptor source: a woman between 50 and 59 years old with alopecia areata. Some clones in this sample may be carry-over from other donors' samples.

This clonotype was seen at least ten times. V and J are TRBV6-1 and TRBJ2-4, with D possibly TRBD2 on 6 matching bases. CDR1 is MNHNS, CDR2 SASEGT, per germline. With 11 bases removed from V and 3 bases from J, the gap between germline ends came to 14 bases. There are 13 residues in the CDR3. The CDR3 coding sequence is TGTGCCGGAAGTATCGGGGGCAAAAACATTCAGTACTTC. Translated, it gives CAGSIGGKNIQYF.

This clonotype was found many times. The chain recombines TRBV6-5 with TRBJ2-7; 8 bases align to TRBD1. The CDR3 totals 16 residues. Germline loops: CDR1 MNHEY, CDR2 SVGAGI. The junction had 11 bases not matched to a gene; V was cut back by 5 bases and J by 2 bases. For the CDR3, the DNA is TGTGCCAGCAGTCCTCCGGGACAGGCCTTTGCCTACGAGCAGTACTTC. As protein: CASSPPGQAFAYEQYF.

This clonotype has a count of ten or more. This chain uses TRBV19 with TRBJ2-4; D is unresolved. The V end was cut by 2 bases, the J end by 6 bases, with 8 bases between. CDR3 length: 13 residues. Germline values: CDR1 LNHDA, CDR2 SQIVND (reference sequence). CDR3 bases: TGTGCCAGTAGTATAAACGTGGGAAACATTCAGTACTTC. Protein sequence: CASSINVGNIQYF.

The gene calls are TRBV10-3 and TRBJ1-1; D is perhaps TRBD1 (5 bases). CDR1 is ENHRY, CDR2 SYGVKD, per germline. The CDR3 sequence is 11 residues long. V lost 7 bases and J lost 10, with 13 bases in between. CDR3 sequence (DNA): TGTGCCATCATAACCGGGACTTCAGCTTTCTTT. This encodes CAIITGTSAFF.

The genes are TRBV5-1 and TRBJ1-6, with D maybe TRBD1 (5 bases). Germline loops: CDR1 SGHRS, CDR2 YFSETQ. The V end was cut by 0 bases, the J end by 8 bases, with 9 bases between. This CDR3 is built from 14 residues. CDR3 protein: CASSLDPGDSPLHF. CDR3 in DNA: TGCGCCAGCAGCTTGGACCCGGGGGATTCACCCCTCCACTTT. The entire variable domain, with the rest obtained from reference TRBV5-1 and TRBJ1-6, is as follows: KAGVTQTPRYLIKTRGQQVTLSCSPISGHRSVSWYQQTPGQGLQFLFEYFSETQRNKGNFPGRFSGRQFSNSRSEMNVSTLELGDSALYLCASSLDPGDSPLHFGNGTRLTVT.

This rearrangement joins TRBV6-2 or TRBV6-3 to TRBJ1-1; D ambiguous. Germline CDR1 and CDR2: MNHEY and SVGEGT. V lost 2 bases and J 2 bases, leaving 9 bases between the germline ends. CDR3 length: 14 residues. The CDR3 nucleotides read TGTGCCAGCAGTTACACTGGGAGTAACACTGAAGCTTTCTTT. Translation: CASSYTGSNTEAFF.

This clonotype occurred many times. V and J are TRBV4-1 and TRBJ1-5; D gene unclear. CDR1 is MGHRA, CDR2 YSYEKL, per germline. V was trimmed by 1 base and J by 2 bases, leaving 12 bases between them. This CDR3 spans 16 amino acids. CDR3 nucleotides: TGCGCCAGCAGCCAAGGTAGAGGAGACCGCAATCAGCCCCAGCATTTT. Amino acid sequence: CASSQGRGDRNQPQHF.

This clonotype was recorded many times. The gene calls are TRBV18 and TRBJ1-1; tentatively, D is TRBD1 (5 bases). The V and J ends lost 3 bases and 6 bases respectively, with 14 bases between them. Germline V lookup: CDR1 KGHSH, CDR2 LQKENI. The CDR3 totals 14 residues. The CDR3 region is CASSPNTDRAEAFF. In DNA, the CDR3 is TGTGCCAGCTCACCCAACACCGACAGAGCTGAAGCTTTCTTT.

The rearrangement joins TRBV20-1 to TRBJ1-4; 8 bases fit TRBD1. With V trimmed by 5 bases and J by 8 bases, 7 bases remained unmatched. Germline V gene data show CDR1 as DFQATT and CDR2 as SNEGSKA (reference sequence). This CDR3 is 13 amino acids long. CDR3 amino acids: CSAEQGGKEKLFF. Here the CDR3 DNA reads TGCAGTGCTGAACAGGGGGGCAAAGAAAAACTGTTTTTT.

This clonotype was seen a handful of times. The chain couples TRBV2 to TRBJ1-2; no clear D. Germline V gene sequence: CDR1 SNHLY, CDR2 FYNNEI. The CDR3 is 13 amino acids. The V and J ends lost 7 bases and 1 base respectively, with 10 bases between them. CDR3: CASTLELNYGYTF. The CDR3, as DNA: TGTGCCAGCACCCTTGAGCTTAACTATGGCTACACCTTC.

This clonotype was observed at least ten times. This chain joins TRBV10-2 and TRBJ2-1; TRBD2 matches 9 bases. Trimming took 0 bases from V and 12 from J; bases not matched to a gene: 12. CDR3 length: 16 amino acids. CDR1 and CDR2 (germline): WSHSY, SAAADI. CDR3 bases: TGCGCCAGCAGTGAGTCGCCCGGGACTAGCTCGAATCGGCAGTTCTTC. Its translation: CASSESPGTSSNRQFF.

This clonotype was counted many times. The chain has TRBV6-2 or TRBV6-3 and TRBJ2-7; maybe TRBD1 (5 bases). The V and J ends lost 3 bases and 3 bases respectively, with 18 bases between them. CDR1 and CDR2 from the germline V gene are MNHEY and SVGEGT. The CDR3 totals 16 residues. The CDR3 bases are TGTGCCAGCAGTTATCGGCCCGACAGCCTCAACTACGAGCAGTACTTC. Its translation: CASSYRPDSLNYEQYF.

This clonotype has ten or more counts. V and J are TRBV14 and TRBJ1-2; 8 nucleotides match TRBD1. Germline V CDR1 and CDR2: SGHDN, FVKESK. J was trimmed by 0 bases and V by 4 bases; bases with no gene match: 7. CDR3 size: 16 residues. The CDR3 protein is CASSLRRDRPNYGYTF. In nucleotides, the CDR3 is TGTGCCAGCAGCCTTCGCCGGGACAGGCCTAACTATGGCTACACCTTC.

This clonotype was detected a few times. The V call is TRBV12-3 or TRBV12-4, the J call TRBJ2-7; D may be TRBD1 (6 bases). V lost 7 bases and J lost 0, with 13 bases in between. The CDR3 contains 14 residues. CDR3 nucleotide sequence: TGTGCCAGCACAGGGGATGCTAACTCCTACGAGCAGTACTTC. It specifies CASTGDANSYEQYF.

This clonotype was counted many times. V usage is TRBV3-1 and J usage is TRBJ1-5; 8 nucleotides match TRBD1. This CDR3 is 13 amino acids long. Germline V gene data show CDR1 as LGHDT and CDR2 as YNNKEL (reference sequence). The J segment lost 5 bases and the V segment lost 3 bases, leaving 0 bases of the junction unmatched. CDR3 region: CASSQDRDQPQHF. The CDR3 DNA reads as TGTGCCAGCAGCCAGGACAGGGATCAGCCCCAGCATTTT.

DNA of the CDR3: TGTGCCAGCAGTCCAGGGACAGCGTCGAACACCGGGGAGCTGTTTTTT. Translating gives CASSPGTASNTGELFF. The chain links TRBV27 to TRBJ2-2, with 7 bases aligning to TRBD1. This CDR3 comprises 16 residues. Germline values: CDR1 MNHEY, CDR2 SMNVEV (reference sequence). J gave up 0 bases and V 5 bases, and 6 bases lay outside the gene matches.

The gene calls are TRBV6-1 and TRBJ1-4, with D possibly being TRBD1 (5 bases). Trimming removed 6 bases at V and 4 bases at J, with 9 bases between. The CDR3 extends over 13 amino acids. Germline V gives CDR1 MNHNS, CDR2 SASEGT. As DNA, the CDR3 is TGTGCCAGCAGGACAGAGGATAATGAAAAACTGTTTTTT. This translates into CASRTEDNEKLFF.

This clonotype was detected only a few times. The chain employs TRBV20-1 and TRBJ1-5, with D hard to call. Germline CDR1 DFQATT, CDR2 SNEGSKA (reference sequence). Trimming pared 0 bases from V and 1 base from J, leaving 19 bases between. The CDR3 has 18 amino acids. CDR3 loop: CSARDYTEEQSSNQPQHF. CDR3 in DNA: TGCAGTGCTAGAGATTATACGGAGGAACAGAGCAGCAATCAGCCCCAGCATTTT.

The J gene is TRBJ1-6, the V gene TRBV7-2, with TRBD1 identical over 8 bases. This CDR3 comprises 15 residues. CDR1 and CDR2 (germline): SGHTA, FQGNSA. Trimming cost V 4 bases and J 10 bases; bases outside gene matches: 9. This CDR3 reads CASSSRTGSGSPLHF. CDR3 coding DNA: TGTGCCAGCAGCTCGAGGACAGGGAGTGGGTCACCCCTCCACTTT.

This clonotype was detected a few times. V and J are TRBV5-6 and TRBJ2-1; D remains unclear. Trimming cost V 1 base and J 0 bases, with 8 bases left between them. CDR1 is SGHDT, CDR2 YYEEEE, per germline. This CDR3 is 15 amino acids long. The CDR3 DNA sequence: TGTGCCAGCAGCTTGAGGCCTTTCTCCTACAATGAGCAGTTCTTC. Translating gives CASSLRPFSYNEQFF.

The chain recombines TRBV14 with TRBJ2-2, with 10 bases identical to TRBD2. The CDR3 totals 14 residues. The trim removed 4 bases at V and 6 bases at J, leaving 2 bases unmatched. Germline V gene lookup returns CDR1 SGHDN and CDR2 FVKESK. CDR3 region: CASSPLAGPGELFF. The CDR3, as DNA: TGTGCCAGCAGCCCACTAGCGGGACCCGGGGAGCTGTTTTTT.

For the CDR3, the DNA is TGTGCCAGCAGCGCGGGACATAGCAATGAGCAGTTCTTC. Translating it yields CASSAGHSNEQFF. The chain has TRBV2 and TRBJ2-1; TRBD1 or TRBD2 may be the D gene (6 bases each). Trimming shortened V by 6 bases and J by 6 bases, and 12 bases separated the two germline ends. The CDR3 runs 13 residues. CDR1 and CDR2 from the germline V gene are SNHLY and FYNNEI.

This clonotype has a count of ten or more. The V gene is TRBV6-5, the J gene TRBJ1-2, with a tentative D call TRBD1 (6 bases). This CDR3 is 13 amino acids long. V was trimmed by 5 bases and J by 4 bases, leaving 11 bases between them. CDR1 and CDR2 from the germline V gene are MNHEY and SVGAGI. This CDR3 reads CASSLTGLYGYTF. CDR3 nucleotides: TGTGCCAGCAGTCTAACAGGGCTCTATGGCTACACCTTC.

This clonotype appeared many times. This chain joins TRBV7-2 and TRBJ2-3; TRBD1 aligns across 7 bases. This CDR3 contains 15 residues. V lost 1 base and J lost 5; bases outside the gene matches: 6. The germline gives CDR1 SGHTA, CDR2 FQGNSA. The CDR3 DNA is TGTGCCAGCAGCTTAGTGGACAGGTCCCAAGATACGCAGTATTTT. Its translation: CASSLVDRSQDTQYF.

The table lists this clonotype with many counts. The V call is TRBV29-1, the J call TRBJ2-1; 9 positions agree with TRBD2. The CDR3 loop spans 15 amino acids. Germline V gene lookup returns CDR1 SQVTM and CDR2 ANQGSEA. V lost 3 bases to trimming and J lost 4 bases; unmatched junction nucleotides: 7. The CDR3 spells CSVDPGLASYNEQFF. DNA of the CDR3: TGCAGCGTTGACCCGGGACTAGCCAGTTACAATGAGCAGTTCTTC.

A remark on this clonotype: This may be a read error: a much more frequent sequence differs by one nucleotide. The chain uses TRBV4-3 and TRBJ2-1; 8 bases are shared with TRBD1. Germline V CDR1 and CDR2: LGHNA, YSLEER. The CDR3 covers 16 residues. The chain's CDR3 is CASNQGHRGFYNEQFF. DNA for the CDR3: TGCGCCAGCAACCAAGGTCACAGGGGGTTCTACAATGAGCAGTTCTTC.

This clonotype came up a few times. The chain uses TRBV4-1 and TRBJ1-5; 7 nucleotides align to TRBD1. The J segment lost 6 bases and the V segment lost 6 bases, leaving 8 bases of the junction unmatched. Germline CDR1 reads MGHRA; CDR2 reads YSYEKL. This CDR3 is 14 amino acids long. CDR3 nucleotides: TGCGCCAGCAGTCCTGGACAGGAGGGTCAGCCCCAGCATTTT. It is translated as CASSPGQEGQPQHF.

In its sample, this clonotype was seen many times. The rearrangement uses TRBV7-8 and TRBJ2-2; 9 bases align to TRBD1. Germline V gene data show CDR1 as SGHVS and CDR2 as FQNEAQ. Trimming took 2 bases from V and 3 from J; bases not matched to a gene: 7. The length of the CDR3 is 17 residues. Here the CDR3 DNA reads TGTGCCAGCAGCTTAACCTACAGGGGGCGTGACACCGGGGAGCTGTTTTTT. It specifies CASSLTYRGRDTGELFF.